The 29 T cell receptor beta chains given below trace back to one sample, sequenced in a study of T cells after yellow fever vaccination. One entry per CDR3 protein, called by TCRdb with MiXCR from the 5' RACE reads. The table includes some 320,000 distinct CDR3 sequences, under 9% detected once. The material was CD4+ T cells sorted from PBMCs, obtained 5 days after the yellow fever booster vaccination. All receptors come from a man aged 18-30 years who received the YFV17D yellow fever vaccine.

The CDR3 DNA sequence: TGTGCCAGCAGTTCCATTCTATTCGAAGGACCCGCTCCCCTCTACGAGCAGTACGTC. It encodes CASSSILFEGPAPLYEQYV. The chain employs TRBV6-2 or TRBV6-3 and TRBJ2-7, with D hard to call. Germline CDR1 MNHEY, CDR2 SVGEGT. V was clipped by 4 bases and J by 3 bases, with 28 bases between them. The CDR3 contains 19 residues.

This clonotype occurred many times. This chain links TRBV7-3 with TRBJ2-3; 8 bases are a match to TRBD2. The junction had 7 bases not matched to a gene; V was cut back by 4 bases and J by 1 base. Germline V CDR1 and CDR2: SGHTA, FQGTGA. The CDR3 spans 16 residues. The CDR3 loop is CASSSGLADGTDTQYF. CDR3 nucleotide sequence: TGTGCCAGCAGCTCTGGACTAGCCGATGGCACAGATACGCAGTATTTT.

This clonotype was detected ten times or more. This chain joins TRBV9 and TRBJ2-1, with no clear D. Trimming removed 4 bases from V and 8 bases from J, with 13 bases in between. This CDR3 is built from 13 residues. Germline V gene data show CDR1 as SGDLS and CDR2 as YYNGEE. CDR3 loop: CASSPSVDHEQFF. In DNA form, the CDR3 reads TGTGCCAGCAGCCCCTCCGTGGACCATGAGCAGTTCTTC.

The rearrangement links TRBV6-6 to TRBJ2-7; D gene uncertain. Germline V CDR1 and CDR2: MNHNY, SVGAGI (reference sequence). This CDR3 is built from 13 residues. Trimming took off 2 bases at V and 2 bases at J, with 7 bases between the two ends. DNA of the CDR3: TGTGCCAGCAGTTACCAGACCACCTACGAGCAGTACTTC. It encodes CASSYQTTYEQYF.

Many counts were recorded for this clonotype. The chain couples TRBV12-3 or TRBV12-4 to TRBJ2-2; D not resolved. Trimming took 4 bases from V and 7 from J, leaving 7 bases between them. The CDR3 consists of 12 residues. CDR3 bases: TGTGCCAGCAGTTACTATATCGGGGAGCTGTTTTTT. This encodes CASSYYIGELFF.

This chain's CDR3 is CSARVRDRGYGYTF. The CDR3, as DNA: TGCAGTGCTAGAGTCCGGGACAGGGGGTATGGCTACACCTTC. The genes are TRBV20-1 and TRBJ1-2; 11 bases agree with TRBD1. With V trimmed by 1 base and J by 5 bases, 3 bases remained unmatched. Germline values: CDR1 DFQATT, CDR2 SNEGSKA (reference sequence). CDR3 length: 14 amino acids.

In this sample, this clonotype turned up a few times. The chain uses TRBV4-2 and TRBJ2-5, with D unresolved. The CDR3 contains 14 residues. CDR1 and CDR2 from the germline V gene are LGHNA and YNFKEQ. V lost 3 bases and J 5 bases, leaving 13 bases between the germline ends. CDR3 coding DNA: TGTGCCAGCAGCCAGTCCCTGGTGCACGAGACCCAGTACTTC. This codes for CASSQSLVHETQYF.

This clonotype was seen only a few times. The chain recombines TRBV6-2 or TRBV6-3 with TRBJ2-7; the match to TRBD2 covers 11 bases. The CDR3 loop spans 18 amino acids. CDR1 is MNHEY and CDR2 is SVGEGT in the germline V gene. V lost 0 bases and J lost 0; bases outside the gene matches: 7. DNA for the CDR3: TGTGCCAGCAGTTACTCGTGGACTAGCGGGTCCCTCTCCTACGAGCAGTACTTC. Its translation is CASSYSWTSGSLSYEQYF.

This clonotype has a handful of counts. This CDR3 is CASSQAGFLYEQYF. As DNA, the CDR3 is TGTGCCAGCAGCCAAGCAGGGTTCCTGTACGAGCAGTACTTC. The chain is built from TRBV3-1 and TRBJ2-7; D is perhaps TRBD1 (5 bases). The germline V gene has CDR1 LGHDT and CDR2 YNNKEL (reference sequence). CDR3 length: 14 residues. V lost 1 base and J lost 4, with 11 bases in between.

This clonotype appeared a few times. The chain links TRBV29-1 to TRBJ1-1; TRBD1 agrees at 7 bases. Germline-derived CDR1 and CDR2 are SQVTM and ANQGSEA. After removal of 6 bases from V and 7 bases from J, the junction contained 8 bases not matched to a gene. This CDR3 spans 12 amino acids. Here the CDR3 reads CSVLTGIYEAFF. CDR3 bases: TGCAGCGTCCTGACAGGGATCTATGAAGCTTTCTTT.

This clonotype was counted ten times or more. The V call is TRBV7-2, the J call TRBJ2-3; 10 bases are a match to TRBD2. The ends lost 2 bases at V and 4 bases at J; junction bases unmatched: 3. This CDR3 has 15 amino acids. Germline values: CDR1 SGHTA, CDR2 FQGNSA. CDR3 region: CASSLSSGGADTQYF. DNA for the CDR3: TGTGCCAGCAGCTTATCTAGCGGGGGCGCAGATACGCAGTATTTT.

This clonotype was observed a handful of times. This rearrangement joins TRBV19 to TRBJ1-6, with 7 nucleotides matching TRBD1. The CDR3 loop spans 13 amino acids. Germline V gene data show CDR1 as LNHDA and CDR2 as SQIVND (reference sequence). The trim removed 7 bases at V and 7 bases at J, leaving 4 bases unmatched. CDR3 sequence: CASMAGGNSPLHF. The CDR3 bases are TGTGCCAGTATGGCAGGGGGAAATTCACCCCTCCACTTT.

The genes are TRBV5-1 and TRBJ2-2; D possibly corresponds to TRBD2 (6 bases). In germline, CDR1 is SGHRS, CDR2 YFSETQ. Deletions cut 4 bases from V and 4 bases from J, with 17 bases between. The CDR3 is 16 amino acids. CDR3 protein: CASSPRRGGGTGELFF. In DNA form, the CDR3 reads TGCGCCAGCAGCCCCCGGAGGGGAGGTGGCACCGGGGAGCTGTTTTTT.

This clonotype turned up a few times. A single base is all that separates this from a far larger clone, so a read error is likely. The CDR3 reads CASSQGENEPQHF. As DNA, the CDR3 is TGCGCCAGCAGCCAAGGGGAGAATGAGCCCCAGCATTTT. The chain couples TRBV4-3 to TRBJ1-5, with D uncertain. CDR3 length equals 13 residues. V lost 1 base, J lost 8 bases, and 9 bases lay in between. The germline CDR1 and CDR2 sequences are LGHNA and YSLEER.

This clonotype was detected a few times. J is TRBJ2-2 and V is TRBV28; D may match TRBD1 or TRBD2 (6 bases each). CDR1 MDHEN and CDR2 SYDVKM come from the germline V gene. The V gene lost 6 bases and the J gene lost 7 bases, with 18 bases spanning the gap. CDR3 length: 15 amino acids. The CDR3: CASSLSGAGDGELFF. DNA of the CDR3: TGTGCCAGCAGCCTGTCGGGGGCAGGAGACGGGGAGCTGTTTTTT. The full variable domain, in which reference TRBV28 and TRBJ2-2 provide the parts outside the CDR3, is DVKVTQSSRYLVKRTGEKVFLECVQDMDHENMFWYRQDPGLGLRLIYFSYDVKMKEKGDIPEGYSVSREKKERFSLILESASTNQTSMYLCASSLSGAGDGELFFGEGSRLTVL.

This clonotype was counted between two and nine times. The chain is built from TRBV6-1 and TRBJ1-5; maybe TRBD1 (6 bases). V was trimmed by 2 bases and J by 5 bases, leaving 16 bases between them. The germline V gene encodes CDR1 MNHNS and CDR2 SASEGT. CDR3 size: 16 residues. CDR3 DNA sequence: TGTGCCAGCAGTGAACGGGGGGCGGTTTTCGATCAGCCCCAGCATTTT. Protein product: CASSERGAVFDQPQHF.

This rearrangement joins TRBV3-1 to TRBJ1-1, with D unresolved. Germline V gene sequence: CDR1 LGHDT, CDR2 YNNKEL (reference sequence). The ends were cut back, 0 bases at V and 0 bases at J, with 8 bases in the middle. The CDR3 length is 15 residues. CDR3 sequence (DNA): TGTGCCAGCAGCCAAGAGACAACCATGAACACTGAAGCTTTCTTT. This gives the protein CASSQETTMNTEAFF.

The V call is TRBV6-5, the J call TRBJ2-5, with D uncertain. This CDR3 has 14 amino acids. Germline CDR1 is MNHEY and CDR2 is SVGAGI. Trimming left V 2 bases short and J 9 bases short, with 16 bases between. CDR3 nucleotide sequence: TGTGCCAGCAGTTACGCTCGCCTGAGTGGGGCCCAGTACTTC. Amino acids: CASSYARLSGAQYF.

The rearrangement uses TRBV4-2 and TRBJ2-3; unclear D gene. This CDR3 contains 15 residues. Looked up from germline, CDR1 is LGHNA and CDR2 is YNFKEQ. Trimming pared 0 bases from V and 2 bases from J, leaving 9 bases between. CDR3 sequence: CASSQDREFTDTQYF. The CDR3 DNA reads as TGTGCCAGCAGCCAAGATAGGGAATTCACAGATACGCAGTATTTT.

This clonotype has only a few counts. The CDR3 DNA follows: TGTGCCAGCAGCTTAGTCGGGCAAGCCTCTGGAAACACCATATATTTT. This translates into CASSLVGQASGNTIYF. This sequence joins TRBV7-2 and TRBJ1-3; D gene unclear. With 1 base removed from V and 0 bases from J, the gap between germline ends came to 10 bases. The germline CDR1 and CDR2 sequences are SGHTA and FQGNSA. This CDR3 has 16 residues.

DNA of the CDR3: TGTGCCAGCAGCTTGGGTTCAGGGTCCGCAGATACGCAGTATTTT. Encoded protein: CASSLGSGSADTQYF. The V and J genes are TRBV5-4 and TRBJ2-3; perhaps TRBD1 as D (5 bases). V lost 0 bases and J lost 4, with 12 bases in between. The germline V gene encodes CDR1 SGHNT and CDR2 YYREEE (reference sequence). This CDR3 is 15 amino acids long.

This clonotype was seen a few times. The chain couples TRBV12-5 to TRBJ1-2, with D maybe TRBD1 (5 bases). Germline CDR1 and CDR2: LGHNT and FRNRAP. The CDR3 has 13 residues. With 0 bases removed from V and 8 bases from J, the gap between germline ends came to 10 bases. This chain's CDR3 is CASGLVLGEGYTF. CDR3 nucleotide sequence: TGTGCTAGTGGTTTGGTCTTGGGGGAGGGCTACACCTTC. Filled out from reference TRBV12-5 and TRBJ1-2, the complete variable domain reads DARVTQTPRHKVTEMGQEVTMRCQPILGHNTVFWYRQTMMQGLELLAYFRNRAPLDDSGMPKDRFSAEMPDATLATLKIQPSEPRDSAVYFCASGLVLGEGYTFGSGTRLTVV.

This clonotype was counted ten times or more. This sequence joins TRBV5-1 and TRBJ1-3, with TRBD1 as a possible D gene (5 bases). This CDR3 is built from 14 residues. V was trimmed by 3 bases and J by 2 bases, leaving 9 bases between them. Per the germline V gene, CDR1 is SGHRS and CDR2 is YFSETQ. The CDR3, as DNA: TGCGCCAGCAGCTGGGACGGAGCTGGAAACACCATATATTTT. Translating gives CASSWDGAGNTIYF.

This clonotype occurred a few times. This chain connects TRBV20-1 to TRBJ2-1; 7 positions agree with TRBD1. Germline trimming cut 0 bases from V and 6 bases from J; bases unmatched to any gene: 5. Germline V lookup: CDR1 DFQATT, CDR2 SNEGSKA (reference sequence). The CDR3 extends over 14 amino acids. CDR3 protein: CSAREADRANEQFF. CDR3 coding DNA: TGCAGTGCTAGAGAGGCCGACAGGGCCAATGAGCAGTTCTTC.

The DNA of the CDR3 is TGTGCCAGCTCACACCCGGACAGTGAAGCTTTCTTT. As protein: CASSHPDSEAFF. J is TRBJ1-1 and V is TRBV18; tentative D call: TRBD1 (6 bases). Germline assignment: CDR1 KGHSH and CDR2 LQKENI. V was trimmed by 4 bases and J by 7 bases, leaving 10 bases between them. This CDR3 has 12 amino acids.

This clonotype was seen a handful of times. V is TRBV9 and J is TRBJ1-6; D unresolved. The CDR3 spans 14 residues. V was trimmed by 2 bases and J by 6 bases, leaving 9 bases between them. Germline CDR1 reads SGDLS; CDR2 reads YYNGEE. The chain's CDR3 is CASSVEGFNSPLHF. CDR3 nucleotide sequence: TGTGCCAGCAGCGTTGAGGGTTTTAATTCACCCCTCCACTTT. Together with reference TRBV9 and TRBJ1-6, the CDR3 gives the full variable domain: DSGVTQTPKHLITATGQRVTLRCSPRSGDLSVYWYQQSLDQGLQFLIQYYNGEERAKGNILERFSAQQFPDLHSELNLSSLELGDSALYFCASSVEGFNSPLHFGNGTRLTVT.

This clonotype was detected a few times. V and J are TRBV28 and TRBJ2-1, with TRBD2 matching 15 bases. CDR1 is MDHEN, CDR2 SYDVKM, per germline. This CDR3 is built from 15 residues. The V and J ends lost 11 bases and 1 base, in that order; junction bases with no gene match: 3. CDR3 loop: CAGLAGGRSYNEQFF. The CDR3 DNA reads as TGTGCCGGACTAGCGGGGGGGAGATCCTACAATGAGCAGTTCTTC.

This clonotype has a count of ten or more. The V call is TRBV7-2, the J call TRBJ1-1, with no clear D. The V end lost 1 base, the J end lost 6 bases, and 6 bases lay between the germline ends. Germline values: CDR1 SGHTA, CDR2 FQGNSA. CDR3 length equals 12 residues. The CDR3 DNA follows: TGTGCCAGCAGCTTAGAAGCCGCTGAAGCTTTCTTT. It encodes CASSLEAAEAFF.

The V and J genes are TRBV30 and TRBJ2-3; D is possibly TRBD2 (5 bases). The germline gives CDR1 GTSNPN, CDR2 SVGIG (reference sequence). This CDR3 is built from 13 residues. Deletions cut 4 bases from V and 0 bases from J, with 8 bases between. The CDR3, as DNA: TGTGCCTGGATGGACTTTAGCACAGATACGCAGTATTTT. Its protein product is CAWMDFSTDTQYF.